This record concerns one T cell receptor (beta chain) sequence. Data came from immunoSEQ multiplex PCR; TCRdb stores just in-frame clones and leaves some out. Here the sample spans some 200,000 clones, about 89% being singletons. This sample is part of a study of blood T cell repertoires in COVID-19. About the study: The study drew acute and convalescent COVID-19 samples from the United States, Italy and Spain. PBMCs, B-cell-depleted T cells, or T cells provided the cDNA or gDNA that made up the material.

The receptor was derived from a man in his 70s with acute or convalescent COVID-19. Input material: peripheral blood.

The CDR3 nucleotides read TGTGCCAGCAGTGTGATCCAAGGGACAGGCCACGGCTACACCTTC. Translating gives CASSVIQGTGHGYTF. J is TRBJ1-2 and V is TRBV2, with TRBD1 identical over 8 bases. V lost 4 bases and J lost 8; bases outside the gene matches: 12. The CDR3 has 15 residues. Germline assignment: CDR1 SNHLY and CDR2 FYNNEI.